This entry concerns a single T cell receptor (beta chain). The sample belongs to a study of blood T cell repertoires in COVID-19. Study details: The United States, Italy and Spain provided the acute and convalescent COVID-19 samples. T cells, B-cell-depleted T cells, or PBMCs supplied cDNA or gDNA.

The germline V gene has CDR1 SGHDN and CDR2 FVKESK. Trimming pared 0 bases from V and 3 bases from J, leaving 21 bases between. The CDR3 is made up of 19 amino acids. Authors' methods: Amplification from reference gene primers served as the basis for estimated nucleated cell counts. Using immunoSEQ multiplex PCR, the repertoire was profiled, and TCRdb retains in-frame clones only, with some absent. V and J calls and clone size follow that table, whereas D and trimming were derived from the DNA. There are over 75,000 clones in the sample; around 93% occur only once, and roughly 2.2% lies in the top ten.

The sequenced sample consisted of peripheral blood. The V and J genes are TRBV14 and TRBJ2-1, with D perhaps matching TRBD2 (5 bases). The source is a human donor with active COVID-19. The donor label of this sample is uncertain. The CDR3 protein is CASSQDGEAGENFYNEQFF. DNA for the CDR3: TGTGCCAGCAGCCAAGATGGGGAAGCTGGGGAGAACTTCTACAATGAGCAGTTCTTC.